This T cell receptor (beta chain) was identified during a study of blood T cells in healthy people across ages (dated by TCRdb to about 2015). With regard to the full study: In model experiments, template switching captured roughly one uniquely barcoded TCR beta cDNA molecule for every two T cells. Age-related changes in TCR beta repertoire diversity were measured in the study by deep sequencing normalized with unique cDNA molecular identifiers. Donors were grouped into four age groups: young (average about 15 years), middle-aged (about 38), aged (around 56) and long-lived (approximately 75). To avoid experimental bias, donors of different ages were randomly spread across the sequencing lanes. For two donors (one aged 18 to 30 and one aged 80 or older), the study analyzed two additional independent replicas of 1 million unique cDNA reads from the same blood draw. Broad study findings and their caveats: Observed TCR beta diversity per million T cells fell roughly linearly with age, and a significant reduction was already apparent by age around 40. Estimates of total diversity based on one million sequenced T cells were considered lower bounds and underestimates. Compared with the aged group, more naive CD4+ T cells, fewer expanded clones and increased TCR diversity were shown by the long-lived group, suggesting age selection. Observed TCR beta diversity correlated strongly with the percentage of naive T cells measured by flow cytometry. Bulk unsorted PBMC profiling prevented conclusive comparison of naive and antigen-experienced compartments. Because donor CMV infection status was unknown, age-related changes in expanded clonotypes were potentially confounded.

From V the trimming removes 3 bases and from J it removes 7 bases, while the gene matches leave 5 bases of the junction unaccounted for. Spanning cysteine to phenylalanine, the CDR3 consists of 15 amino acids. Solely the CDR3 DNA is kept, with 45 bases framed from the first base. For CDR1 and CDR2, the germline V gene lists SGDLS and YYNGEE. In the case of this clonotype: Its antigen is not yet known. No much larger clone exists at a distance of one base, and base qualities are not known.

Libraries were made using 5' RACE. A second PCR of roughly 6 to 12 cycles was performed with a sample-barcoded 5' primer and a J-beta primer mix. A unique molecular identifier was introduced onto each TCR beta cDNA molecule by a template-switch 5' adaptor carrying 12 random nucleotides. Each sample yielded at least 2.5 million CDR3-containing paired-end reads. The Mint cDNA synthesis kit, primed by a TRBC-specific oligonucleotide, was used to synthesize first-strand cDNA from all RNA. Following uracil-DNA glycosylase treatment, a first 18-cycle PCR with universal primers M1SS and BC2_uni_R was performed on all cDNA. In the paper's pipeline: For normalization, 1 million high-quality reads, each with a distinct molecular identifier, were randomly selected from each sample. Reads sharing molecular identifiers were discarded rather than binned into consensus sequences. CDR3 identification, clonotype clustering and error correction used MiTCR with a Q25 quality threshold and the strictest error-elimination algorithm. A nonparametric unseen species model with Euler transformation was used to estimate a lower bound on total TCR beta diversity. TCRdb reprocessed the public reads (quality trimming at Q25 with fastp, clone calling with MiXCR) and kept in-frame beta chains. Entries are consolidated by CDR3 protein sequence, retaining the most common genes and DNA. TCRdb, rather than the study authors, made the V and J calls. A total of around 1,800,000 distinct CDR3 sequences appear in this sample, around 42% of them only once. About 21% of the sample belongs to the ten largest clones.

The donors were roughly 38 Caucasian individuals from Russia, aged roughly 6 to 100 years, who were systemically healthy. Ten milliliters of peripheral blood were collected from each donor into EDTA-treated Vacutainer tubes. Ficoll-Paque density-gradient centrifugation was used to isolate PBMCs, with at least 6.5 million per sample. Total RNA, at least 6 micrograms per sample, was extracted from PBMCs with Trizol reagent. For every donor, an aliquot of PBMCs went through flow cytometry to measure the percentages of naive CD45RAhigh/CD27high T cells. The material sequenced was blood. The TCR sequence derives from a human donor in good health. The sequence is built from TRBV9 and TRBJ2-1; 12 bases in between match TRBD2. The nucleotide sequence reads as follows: TGTGCCAGCAGCGCTTCCGGGACTAGCGGGAATGAGCAGTTCTTC. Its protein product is CASSASGTSGNEQFF.